These T cell receptor beta chains were read from a single sample in a study of T cells expressing NK-cell markers. TCRdb re-called the 5' RACE reads; every CDR3 protein appears as one record, without DNA. Its table records approximately 22,000 distinct CDR3 sequences. Sequenced input: blood T cells: a sorted CD56 or NKG2C T cell subset, CD4+ or CD8+ T cells, or bulk PBMC T cells (not recorded which). Receptors originate from a man aged 18 to 69 in good health. Each CDR3 is given with its conserved first and last residue.

cdr3_aa j_call v_call
CSALWDYEQYF TRBJ2-7 TRBV20-1
CSVLTGGPLSYEQYF TRBJ2-7 TRBV29-1
CASSEGGVGYGYTF TRBJ1-2 TRBV28
CSARDKDGTQYF TRBJ2-5 TRBV20-1
CASSLDRDFQSRVETQYF TRBJ2-5 TRBV5-1
CASSVEGQGRETQYF TRBJ2-5 TRBV9
CASSGGQLNTEAFF TRBJ1-1 TRBV5-1
CASSEHSGTSGSYEQYF TRBJ2-7 TRBV6-1
CSARSPAHFEEQETQYF TRBJ2-5 TRBV20-1
CASALMAYSNQPQHF TRBJ1-5 TRBV6-1
CSARDTARGNQPQHF TRBJ1-5 TRBV20-1
CASSQMSETQYF TRBJ2-5 TRBV3-1
CSAQPRTGAQETQYF TRBJ2-5 TRBV20-1
CAISESNGIQPQHF TRBJ1-5 TRBV10-3
CASSLGRSVVSYNEQFF TRBJ2-1 TRBV5-1
CASSRQGGDQPQHF TRBJ1-5 TRBV5-6
CASSQDLMGEWNEQFF TRBJ2-1 TRBV4-3
CASSIAQGHEQFF TRBJ2-1 TRBV19